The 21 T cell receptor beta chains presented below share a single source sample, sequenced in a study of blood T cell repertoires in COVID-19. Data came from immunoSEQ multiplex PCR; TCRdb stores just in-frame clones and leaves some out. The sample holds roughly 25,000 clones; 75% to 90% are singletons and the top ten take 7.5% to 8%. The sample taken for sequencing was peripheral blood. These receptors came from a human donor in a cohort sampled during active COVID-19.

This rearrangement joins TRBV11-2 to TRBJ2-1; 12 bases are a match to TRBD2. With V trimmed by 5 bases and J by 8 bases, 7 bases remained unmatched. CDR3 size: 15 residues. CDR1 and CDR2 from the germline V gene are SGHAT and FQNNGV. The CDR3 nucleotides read TGTGCCAGCAGCACGACTAGCGGGAGACCCTATGAGCAGTTCTTC. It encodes CASSTTSGRPYEQFF.

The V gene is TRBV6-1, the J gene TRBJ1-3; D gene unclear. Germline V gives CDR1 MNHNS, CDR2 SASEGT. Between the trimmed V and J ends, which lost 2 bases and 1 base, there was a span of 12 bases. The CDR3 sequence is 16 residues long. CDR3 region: CASSESAKISGNTIYF. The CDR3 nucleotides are TGTGCCAGCAGTGAATCCGCGAAAATATCTGGAAACACCATATATTTT.

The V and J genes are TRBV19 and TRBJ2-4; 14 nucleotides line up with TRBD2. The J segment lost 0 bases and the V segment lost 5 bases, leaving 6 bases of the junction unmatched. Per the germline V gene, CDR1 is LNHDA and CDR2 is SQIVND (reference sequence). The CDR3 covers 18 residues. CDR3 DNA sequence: TGTGCCAGTAGTTCGGGACTAGCGGGAGTGGGAGCCAAAAACATTCAGTACTTC. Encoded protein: CASSSGLAGVGAKNIQYF.

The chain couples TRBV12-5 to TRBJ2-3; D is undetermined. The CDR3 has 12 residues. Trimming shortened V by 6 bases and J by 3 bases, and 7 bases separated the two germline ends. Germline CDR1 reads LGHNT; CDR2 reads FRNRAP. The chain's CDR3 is CASGPGTDTQYF. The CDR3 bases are TGTGCTAGTGGCCCGGGTACAGATACGCAGTATTTT.

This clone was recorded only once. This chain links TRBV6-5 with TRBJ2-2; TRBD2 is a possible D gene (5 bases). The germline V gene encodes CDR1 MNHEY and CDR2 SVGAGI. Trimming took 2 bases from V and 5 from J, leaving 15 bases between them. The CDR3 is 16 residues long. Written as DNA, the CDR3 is TGTGCCAGCAGTTACCCCGTGGCCCCGGGAACCGGGGAGCTGTTTTTT. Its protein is CASSYPVAPGTGELFF.

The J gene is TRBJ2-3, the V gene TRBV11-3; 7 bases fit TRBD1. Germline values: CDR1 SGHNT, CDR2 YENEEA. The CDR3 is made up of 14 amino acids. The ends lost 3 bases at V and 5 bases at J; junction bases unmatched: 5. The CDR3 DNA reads TGTGCCAGCAGCTTCGGCAGGGACAGAGATACGCAGTATTTT. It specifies CASSFGRDRDTQYF.

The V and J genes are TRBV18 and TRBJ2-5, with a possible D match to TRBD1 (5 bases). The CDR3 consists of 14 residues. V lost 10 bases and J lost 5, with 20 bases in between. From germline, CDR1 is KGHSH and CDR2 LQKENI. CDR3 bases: TGTGCCAACCCAAAAGCAGGGTTATGGGAGACCCAGTACTTC. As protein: CANPKAGLWETQYF.

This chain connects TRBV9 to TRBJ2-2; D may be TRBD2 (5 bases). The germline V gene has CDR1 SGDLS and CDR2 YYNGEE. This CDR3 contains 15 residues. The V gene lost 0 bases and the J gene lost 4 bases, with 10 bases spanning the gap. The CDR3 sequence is CASSVVGDGTGELFF. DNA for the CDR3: TGTGCCAGCAGCGTAGTGGGAGATGGCACCGGGGAGCTGTTTTTT.

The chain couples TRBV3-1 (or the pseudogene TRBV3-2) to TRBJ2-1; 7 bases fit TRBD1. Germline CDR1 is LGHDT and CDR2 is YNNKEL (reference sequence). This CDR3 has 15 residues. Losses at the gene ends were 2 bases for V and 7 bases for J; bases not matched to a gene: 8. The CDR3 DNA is TGTGCCAGCAGCCAAACGACAGGGTTTGTTAATGAGCAGTTCTTC. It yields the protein CASSQTTGFVNEQFF.

The CDR3 DNA sequence: TGTGCCAGTAGTATAGTGGGACAGGGTAATGAGCAGTTCTTC. This encodes CASSIVGQGNEQFF. The V gene is TRBV19, the J gene TRBJ2-1, with 9 positions matching TRBD1. J was trimmed by 7 bases and V by 1 base; bases with no gene match: 2. This CDR3 has 14 amino acids. From germline, CDR1 is LNHDA and CDR2 SQIVND (reference sequence).

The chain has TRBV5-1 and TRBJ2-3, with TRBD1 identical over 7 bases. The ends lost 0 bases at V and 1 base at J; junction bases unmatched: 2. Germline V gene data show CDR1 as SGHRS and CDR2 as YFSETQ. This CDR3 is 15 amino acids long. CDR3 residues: CASSLEGTGTDTQYF. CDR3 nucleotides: TGCGCCAGCAGCTTGGAGGGGACAGGCACAGATACGCAGTATTTT.

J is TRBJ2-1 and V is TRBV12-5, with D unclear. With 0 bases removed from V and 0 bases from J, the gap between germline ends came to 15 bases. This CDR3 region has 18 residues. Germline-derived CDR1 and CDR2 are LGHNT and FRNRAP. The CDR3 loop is CASGLVGNTVSSYNEQFF. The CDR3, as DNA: TGTGCTAGTGGTTTGGTAGGAAATACAGTGAGCTCCTACAATGAGCAGTTCTTC.

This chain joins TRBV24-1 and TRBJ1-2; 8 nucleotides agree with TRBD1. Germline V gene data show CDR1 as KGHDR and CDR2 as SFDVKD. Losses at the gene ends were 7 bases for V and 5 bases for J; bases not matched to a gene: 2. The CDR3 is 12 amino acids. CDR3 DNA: TGTGCCACCAGAACAGGGGGGTATGGCTACACCTTC. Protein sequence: CATRTGGYGYTF.

The CDR3 protein is CASSLVAGTTDTQYF. CDR3 bases: TGTGCCAGCAGCTTAGTAGCGGGGACGACAGATACGCAGTATTTT. The V gene is TRBV7-2, the J gene TRBJ2-3, with 8 nucleotides matching TRBD2. V lost 1 base to trimming and J lost 3 bases; unmatched junction nucleotides: 3. The germline CDR1 and CDR2 sequences are SGHTA and FQGNSA. This CDR3 is built from 15 residues.

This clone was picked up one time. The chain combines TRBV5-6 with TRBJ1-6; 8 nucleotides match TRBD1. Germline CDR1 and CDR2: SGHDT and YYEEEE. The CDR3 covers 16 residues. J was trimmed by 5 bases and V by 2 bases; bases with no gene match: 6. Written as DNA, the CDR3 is TGTGCCAGCAGCTTCACCGGGACAGGCAATAATTCACCCCTCCACTTT. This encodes CASSFTGTGNNSPLHF.

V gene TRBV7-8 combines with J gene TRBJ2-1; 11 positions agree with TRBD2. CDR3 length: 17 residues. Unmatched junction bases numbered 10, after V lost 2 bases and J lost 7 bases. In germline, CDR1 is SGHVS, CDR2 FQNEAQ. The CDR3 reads CASSLIPQGLAVNEQFF. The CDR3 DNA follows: TGTGCCAGCAGCTTAATTCCCCAGGGACTAGCGGTTAATGAGCAGTTCTTC.

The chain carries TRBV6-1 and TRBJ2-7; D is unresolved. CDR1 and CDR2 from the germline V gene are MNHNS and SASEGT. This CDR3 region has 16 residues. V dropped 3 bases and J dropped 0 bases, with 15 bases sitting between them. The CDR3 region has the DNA TGTGCCAGCAGTGACTTGAACGCGGTCGGCTCCTACGAGCAGTACTTC. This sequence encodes CASSDLNAVGSYEQYF.

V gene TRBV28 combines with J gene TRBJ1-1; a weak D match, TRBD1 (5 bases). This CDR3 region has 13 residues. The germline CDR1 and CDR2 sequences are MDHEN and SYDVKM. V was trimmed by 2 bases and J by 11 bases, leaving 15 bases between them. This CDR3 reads CASSLVQGGEAFF. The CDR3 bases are TGTGCCAGCAGTTTAGTGCAGGGCGGAGAGGCTTTCTTT.

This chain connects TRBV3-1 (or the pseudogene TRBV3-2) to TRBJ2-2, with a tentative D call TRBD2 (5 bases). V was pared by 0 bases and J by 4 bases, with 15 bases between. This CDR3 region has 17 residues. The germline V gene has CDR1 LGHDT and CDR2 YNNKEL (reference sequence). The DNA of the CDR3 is TGTGCCAGCAGCCAAGAGCCCCCACTAGGAGGCACCGGGGAGCTGTTTTTT. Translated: CASSQEPPLGGTGELFF.

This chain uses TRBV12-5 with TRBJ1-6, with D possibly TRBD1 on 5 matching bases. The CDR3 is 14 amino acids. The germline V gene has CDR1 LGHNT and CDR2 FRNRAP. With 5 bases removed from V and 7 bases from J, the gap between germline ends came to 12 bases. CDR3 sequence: CASGTGTENSPLHF. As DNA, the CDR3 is TGTGCTAGTGGTACCGGGACTGAGAATTCACCCCTCCACTTT.

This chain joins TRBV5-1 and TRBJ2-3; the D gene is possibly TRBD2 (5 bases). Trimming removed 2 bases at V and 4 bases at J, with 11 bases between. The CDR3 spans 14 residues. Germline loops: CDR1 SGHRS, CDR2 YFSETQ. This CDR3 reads CASSFGGPSDTQYF. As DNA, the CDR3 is TGCGCCAGCAGCTTCGGAGGCCCCTCAGATACGCAGTATTTT.